Listed below are T cell receptor beta chains from one sample, sequenced in a study of identical twins. MiXCR was run by TCRdb on the 5' RACE reads, yielding one entry per CDR3 protein. The table has some 1,700,000 distinct CDR3 sequences, 32% seen once. The sequencing sample was made of cord blood. All receptors come from a newborn girl in good health. Both conserved end residues are part of each CDR3. The order of the fields is J gene, V gene, D gene, CDR3 protein. D genes are given only for firm matches.

J gene: TRBJ1-4
V gene: TRBV10-3
D gene: TRBD1
CDR3 protein: CAISDPTGSLVF

J gene: TRBJ2-1
V gene: TRBV5-1
D gene: .
CDR3 protein: CASSLMEASYNEQFF

J gene: TRBJ1-3
V gene: TRBV4-2
D gene: TRBD1
CDR3 protein: CASSQDTDRAYTIYF

J gene: TRBJ1-4
V gene: TRBV6-1
D gene: .
CDR3 protein: CASRQVATNEKLFF

J gene: TRBJ2-7
V gene: TRBV20-1
D gene: .
CDR3 protein: CSARVGRLVTGEQYF

J gene: TRBJ2-3
V gene: TRBV9
D gene: .
CDR3 protein: CASSVVVSSQESQYF

J gene: TRBJ2-7
V gene: TRBV20-1
D gene: .
CDR3 protein: CSFHRGYEQYF

J gene: .
V gene: TRBV12-3/TRBV12-4
D gene: TRBD1
CDR3 protein: CASSLRQGIFYNEQYF

J gene: TRBJ2-5
V gene: TRBV5-6
D gene: TRBD1
CDR3 protein: CASSQTGRQETQYF

J gene: TRBJ1-6
V gene: TRBV27
D gene: .
CDR3 protein: CASRRQPNSPLHF

J gene: TRBJ2-5
V gene: TRBV11-2
D gene: .
CDR3 protein: CASSLDVRRSEQYF

J gene: TRBJ2-3
V gene: TRBV10-3
D gene: .
CDR3 protein: CAISVLAADTQYF

J gene: TRBJ1-1
V gene: TRBV10-3
D gene: TRBD1
CDR3 protein: CAIRGTGDTEAFF

J gene: TRBJ2-5
V gene: TRBV9
D gene: .
CDR3 protein: CASSALGPALETQYF

J gene: TRBJ2-7
V gene: TRBV14
D gene: .
CDR3 protein: CASRCDDEQYF

J gene: TRBJ2-2
V gene: TRBV3-1
D gene: TRBD2
CDR3 protein: CATETSGITGELFF

J gene: TRBJ2-4
V gene: TRBV7-9
D gene: TRBD2
CDR3 protein: CASSPIKRGGKNIQYF

J gene: TRBJ2-6
V gene: TRBV7-6
D gene: .
CDR3 protein: CASSLRRAGLSSGANVLTF

J gene: TRBJ2-2
V gene: TRBV29-1
D gene: .
CDR3 protein: CSVEGGGTGELFF

J gene: TRBJ1-5
V gene: TRBV4-2
D gene: TRBD1
CDR3 protein: CASSQVATGRTNQPQHF

J gene: TRBJ1-5
V gene: TRBV6-6
D gene: TRBD1
CDR3 protein: CASSYSIGQGGNQPQHF

J gene: .
V gene: TRBV4-1
D gene: .
CDR3 protein: CASSQAHYNEQYF

J gene: TRBJ1-2
V gene: TRBV7-8
D gene: TRBD1
CDR3 protein: CASSFPRGPGYTF